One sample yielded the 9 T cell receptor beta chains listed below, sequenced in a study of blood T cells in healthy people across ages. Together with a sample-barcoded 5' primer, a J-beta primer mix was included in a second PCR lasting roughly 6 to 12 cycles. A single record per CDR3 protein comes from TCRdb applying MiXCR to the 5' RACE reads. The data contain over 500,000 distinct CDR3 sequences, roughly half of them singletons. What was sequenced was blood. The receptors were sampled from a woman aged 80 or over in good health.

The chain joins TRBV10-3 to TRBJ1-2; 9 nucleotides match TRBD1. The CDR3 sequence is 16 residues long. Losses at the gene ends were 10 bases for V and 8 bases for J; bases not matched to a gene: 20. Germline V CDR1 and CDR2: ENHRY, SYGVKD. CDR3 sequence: CATLRPGQGQWGGYTF. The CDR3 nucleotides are TGTGCCACCCTACGCCCGGGACAGGGCCAGTGGGGAGGCTACACCTTC.

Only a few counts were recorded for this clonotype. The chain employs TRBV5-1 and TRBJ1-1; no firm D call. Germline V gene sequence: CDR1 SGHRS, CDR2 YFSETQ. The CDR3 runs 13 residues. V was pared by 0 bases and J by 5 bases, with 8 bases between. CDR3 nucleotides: TGCGCCAGCAGCTTGGAGCCGGGGACTGAAGCTTTCTTT. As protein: CASSLEPGTEAFF.

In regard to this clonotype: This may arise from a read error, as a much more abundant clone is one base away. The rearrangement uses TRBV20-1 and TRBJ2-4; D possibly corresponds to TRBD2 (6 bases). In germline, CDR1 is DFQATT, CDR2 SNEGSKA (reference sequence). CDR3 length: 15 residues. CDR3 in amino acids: CSAAGGAVAKSIQYF. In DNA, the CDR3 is TGCAGTGCTGCCGGAGGGGCGGTAGCCAAAAGCATTCAGTACTTC.

CDR3 region: CASLLALYNEQYF. The CDR3 bases are TGTGCCAGCTTACTGGCGTTATACAATGAGCAGTACTTC. This chain joins TRBV2 and TRBJ2-7; D not certain. Germline V gene sequence: CDR1 SNHLY, CDR2 FYNNEI. The CDR3 runs to 13 residues. V shed 8 bases and J shed 7 bases, with 18 bases lying between them.

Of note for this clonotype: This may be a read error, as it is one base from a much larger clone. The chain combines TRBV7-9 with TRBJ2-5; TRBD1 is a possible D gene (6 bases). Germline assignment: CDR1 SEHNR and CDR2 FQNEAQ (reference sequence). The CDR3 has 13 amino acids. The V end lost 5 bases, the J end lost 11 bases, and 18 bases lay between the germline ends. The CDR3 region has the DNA TGTGCCAGCAGCCCGGACAGCATAAATGAGCAGTACTTC. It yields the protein CASSPDSINEQYF.

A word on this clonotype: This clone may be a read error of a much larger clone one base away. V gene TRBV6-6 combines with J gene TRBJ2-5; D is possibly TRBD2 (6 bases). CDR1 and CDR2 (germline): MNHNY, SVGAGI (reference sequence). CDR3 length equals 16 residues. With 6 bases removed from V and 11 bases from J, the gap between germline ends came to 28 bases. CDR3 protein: CASSLQRGGKLHEQYF. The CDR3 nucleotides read TGTGCCAGCAGCCTCCAACGTGGCGGGAAGCTTCATGAGCAGTACTTC.

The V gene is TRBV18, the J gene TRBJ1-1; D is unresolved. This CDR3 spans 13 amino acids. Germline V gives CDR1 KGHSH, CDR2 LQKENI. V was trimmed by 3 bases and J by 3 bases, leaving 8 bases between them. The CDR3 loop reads CASSPSVDTEAFF. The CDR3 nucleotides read TGTGCCAGCTCACCCTCAGTCGACACTGAAGCTTTCTTT. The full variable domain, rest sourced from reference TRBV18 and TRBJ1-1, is NAGVMQNPRHLVRRRGQEARLRCSPMKGHSHVYWYRQLPEEGLKFMVYLQKENIIDESGMPKERFSAEFPKEGPSILRIQQVVRGDSAAYFCASSPSVDTEAFFGQGTRLTVV.

CDR3 nucleotides: TGTGCCAGCAGTTTATTCGCAGGGGGTAACTATGGCTACACCTTC. It codes for CASSLFAGGNYGYTF. V gene TRBV28 combines with J gene TRBJ1-2; 7 bases match TRBD1. The ends lost 1 base at V and 1 base at J; junction bases unmatched: 3. Germline V CDR1 and CDR2: MDHEN, SYDVKM. The CDR3 consists of 15 residues.

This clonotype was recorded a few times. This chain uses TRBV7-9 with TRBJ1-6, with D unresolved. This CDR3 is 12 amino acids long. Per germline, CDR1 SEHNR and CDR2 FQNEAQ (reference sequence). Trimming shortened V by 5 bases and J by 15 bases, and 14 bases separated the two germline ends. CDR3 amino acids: CASSHPAGGLHF. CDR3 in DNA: TGTGCCAGCAGCCACCCGGCGGGCGGCCTCCACTTT.